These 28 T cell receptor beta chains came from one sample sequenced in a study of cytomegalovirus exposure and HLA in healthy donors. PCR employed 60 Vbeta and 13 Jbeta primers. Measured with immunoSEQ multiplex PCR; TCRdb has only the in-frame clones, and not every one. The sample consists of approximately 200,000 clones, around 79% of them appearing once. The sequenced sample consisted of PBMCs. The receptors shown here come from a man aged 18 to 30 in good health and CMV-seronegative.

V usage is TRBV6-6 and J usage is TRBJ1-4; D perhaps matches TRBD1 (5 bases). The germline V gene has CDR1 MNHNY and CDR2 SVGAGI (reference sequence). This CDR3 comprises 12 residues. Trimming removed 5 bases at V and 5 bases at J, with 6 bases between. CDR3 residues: CASSQGNEKLFF. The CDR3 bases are TGTGCCAGCAGTCAGGGAAATGAAAAACTGTTTTTT.

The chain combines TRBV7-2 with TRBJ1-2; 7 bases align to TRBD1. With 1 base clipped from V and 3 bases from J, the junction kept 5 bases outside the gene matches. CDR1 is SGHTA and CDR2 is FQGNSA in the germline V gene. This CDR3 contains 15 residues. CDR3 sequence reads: CASSLGTGVDYGYTF. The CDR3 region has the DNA TGTGCCAGCAGCTTAGGAACAGGGGTGGACTATGGCTACACCTTC.

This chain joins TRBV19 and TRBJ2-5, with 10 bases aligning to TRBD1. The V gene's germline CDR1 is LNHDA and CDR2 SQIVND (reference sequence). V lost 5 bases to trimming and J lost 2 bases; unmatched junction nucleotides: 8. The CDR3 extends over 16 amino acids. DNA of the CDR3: TGTGCCAGTAGTGCGTGGACAGGGGGGGGACAAGAGACCCAGTACTTC. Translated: CASSAWTGGGQETQYF.

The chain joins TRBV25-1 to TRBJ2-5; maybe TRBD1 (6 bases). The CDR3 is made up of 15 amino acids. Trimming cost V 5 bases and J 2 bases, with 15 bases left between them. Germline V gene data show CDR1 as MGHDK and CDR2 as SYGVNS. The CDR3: CASSRQGKKQETQYF. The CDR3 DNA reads TGTGCCAGCAGTAGGCAGGGGAAGAAGCAAGAGACCCAGTACTTC.

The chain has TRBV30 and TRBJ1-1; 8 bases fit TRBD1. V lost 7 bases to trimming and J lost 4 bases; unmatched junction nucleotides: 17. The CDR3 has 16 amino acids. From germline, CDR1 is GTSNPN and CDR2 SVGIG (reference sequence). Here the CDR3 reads CASTGQGGGLSTEAFF. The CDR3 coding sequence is TGTGCCTCGACCGGACAGGGAGGTGGCCTGAGCACTGAAGCTTTCTTT.

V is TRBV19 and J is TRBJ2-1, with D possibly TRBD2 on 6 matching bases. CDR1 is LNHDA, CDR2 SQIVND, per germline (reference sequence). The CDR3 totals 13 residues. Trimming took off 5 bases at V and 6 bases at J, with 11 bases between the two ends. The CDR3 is CASSLEGPNEQFF. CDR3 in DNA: TGTGCCAGTAGTCTGGAGGGCCCCAATGAGCAGTTCTTC.

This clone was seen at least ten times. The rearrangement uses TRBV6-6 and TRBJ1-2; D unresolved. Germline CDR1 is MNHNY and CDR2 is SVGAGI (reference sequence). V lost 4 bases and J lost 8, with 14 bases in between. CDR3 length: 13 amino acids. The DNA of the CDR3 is TGTGCCAGCAGTTCCGACTCTCGCGGAGGCTACACCTTC. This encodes CASSSDSRGGYTF.

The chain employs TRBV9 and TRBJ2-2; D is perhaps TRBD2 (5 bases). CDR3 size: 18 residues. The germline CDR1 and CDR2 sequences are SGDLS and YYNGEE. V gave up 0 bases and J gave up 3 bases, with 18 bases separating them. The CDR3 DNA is TGTGCCAGCAGCGTAGATGAGGGTTTACAACTACACACCGGGGAGCTGTTTTTT. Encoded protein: CASSVDEGLQLHTGELFF.

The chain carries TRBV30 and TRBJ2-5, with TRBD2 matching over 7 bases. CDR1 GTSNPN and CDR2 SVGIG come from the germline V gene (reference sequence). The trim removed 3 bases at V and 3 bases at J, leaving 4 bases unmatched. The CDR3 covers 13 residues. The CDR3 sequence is CAWRGRDEETQYF. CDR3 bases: TGTGCCTGGAGGGGGAGGGACGAAGAGACCCAGTACTTC.

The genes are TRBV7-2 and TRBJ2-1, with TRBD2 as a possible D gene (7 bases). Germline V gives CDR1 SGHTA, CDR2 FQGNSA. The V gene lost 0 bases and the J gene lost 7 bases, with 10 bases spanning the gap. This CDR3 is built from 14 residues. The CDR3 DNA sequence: TGTGCCAGCAGCTTAGCGGGGGGGCAAAATGAGCAGTTCTTC. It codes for CASSLAGGQNEQFF.

CDR3: CASSLAGAAGQPQHF. CDR3 coding DNA: TGCGCCAGCAGCTTGGCAGGGGCTGCTGGTCAGCCCCAGCATTTT. This chain joins TRBV5-1 and TRBJ1-5; D perhaps matches TRBD1 (6 bases). CDR3 length: 15 amino acids. Trimming shortened V by 0 bases and J by 6 bases, and 13 bases separated the two germline ends. From germline, CDR1 is SGHRS and CDR2 YFSETQ.

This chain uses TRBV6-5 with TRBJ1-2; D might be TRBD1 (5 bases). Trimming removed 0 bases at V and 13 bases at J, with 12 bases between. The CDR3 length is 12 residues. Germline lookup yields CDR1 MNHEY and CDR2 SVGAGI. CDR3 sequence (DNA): TGTGCCAGCAGTTACTCCTCAGGGTCCGCCACCTTC. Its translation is CASSYSSGSATF.

The DNA of the CDR3 is TGTGCCTGGAGCACCAGATACGAGCAGTACTTC. Its protein product is CAWSTRYEQYF. The rearrangement links TRBV30 to TRBJ2-7; D call uncertain. CDR3 length equals 11 residues. CDR1 and CDR2 (germline): GTSNPN, SVGIG (reference sequence). The V end was cut by 3 bases, the J end by 4 bases, with 7 bases between.

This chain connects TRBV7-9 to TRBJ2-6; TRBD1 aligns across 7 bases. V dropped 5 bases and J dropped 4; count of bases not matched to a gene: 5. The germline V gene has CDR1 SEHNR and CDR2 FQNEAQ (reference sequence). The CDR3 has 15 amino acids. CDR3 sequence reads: CASSLTGAGANVLTF. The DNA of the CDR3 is TGTGCCAGCAGCCTAACAGGGGCCGGGGCCAACGTCCTGACTTTC.

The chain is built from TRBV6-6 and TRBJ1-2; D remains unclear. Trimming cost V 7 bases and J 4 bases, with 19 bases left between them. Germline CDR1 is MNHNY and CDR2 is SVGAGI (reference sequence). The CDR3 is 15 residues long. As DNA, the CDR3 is TGTGCCAGCAAATTGGGCGAGGAGGGCGGCTATGGCTACACCTTC. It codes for CASKLGEEGGYGYTF.

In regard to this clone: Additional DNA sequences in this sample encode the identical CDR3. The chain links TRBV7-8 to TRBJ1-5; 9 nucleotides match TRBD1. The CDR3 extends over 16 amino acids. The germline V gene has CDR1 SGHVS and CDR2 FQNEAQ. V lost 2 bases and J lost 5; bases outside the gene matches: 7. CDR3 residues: CASSLNRGRVYQPQHF. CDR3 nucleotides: TGTGCCAGCAGCTTAAACAGGGGGCGCGTTTATCAGCCCCAGCATTTT.

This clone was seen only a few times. In DNA form, the CDR3 reads TGTGCCAGCAGCGTGCAGGGTGATCACTACTCTGGAAACACCATATATTTT. As protein: CASSVQGDHYSGNTIYF. The rearrangement links TRBV5-5 to TRBJ1-3, with D tentatively TRBD1 (5 bases). V lost 4 bases, J lost 0 bases, and 17 bases lay in between. Germline V gene lookup returns CDR1 SGHKS and CDR2 YYEKEE (reference sequence). This CDR3 has 17 amino acids.

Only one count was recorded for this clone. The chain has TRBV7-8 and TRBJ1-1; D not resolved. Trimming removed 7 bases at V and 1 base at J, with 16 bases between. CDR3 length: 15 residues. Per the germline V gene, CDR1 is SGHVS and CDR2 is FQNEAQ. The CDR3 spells CASKAPEAENTEAFF. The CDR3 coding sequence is TGTGCCAGCAAGGCCCCTGAGGCAGAGAACACTGAAGCTTTCTTT.

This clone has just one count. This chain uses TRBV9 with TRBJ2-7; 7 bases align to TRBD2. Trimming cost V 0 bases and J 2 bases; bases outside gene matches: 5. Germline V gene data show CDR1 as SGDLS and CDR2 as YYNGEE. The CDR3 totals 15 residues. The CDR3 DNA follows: TGTGCCAGCAGCGTAGGGGGGGGGACTACCTACGAGCAGTACTTC. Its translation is CASSVGGGTTYEQYF.

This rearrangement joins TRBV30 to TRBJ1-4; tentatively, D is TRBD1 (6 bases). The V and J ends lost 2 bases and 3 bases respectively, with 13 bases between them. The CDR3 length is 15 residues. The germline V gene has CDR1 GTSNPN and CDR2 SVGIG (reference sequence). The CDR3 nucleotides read TGTGCCTGGAGTAGAGGACAGTCGCCTAATGAAAAACTGTTTTTT. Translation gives CAWSRGQSPNEKLFF.

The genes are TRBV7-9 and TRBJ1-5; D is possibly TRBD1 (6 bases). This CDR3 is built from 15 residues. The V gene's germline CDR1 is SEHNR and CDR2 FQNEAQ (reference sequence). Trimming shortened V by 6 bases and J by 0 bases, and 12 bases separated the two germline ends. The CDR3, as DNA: TGTGCCAGCAGTTCGGGAGGGGGTAGCAATCAGCCCCAGCATTTT. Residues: CASSSGGGSNQPQHF.

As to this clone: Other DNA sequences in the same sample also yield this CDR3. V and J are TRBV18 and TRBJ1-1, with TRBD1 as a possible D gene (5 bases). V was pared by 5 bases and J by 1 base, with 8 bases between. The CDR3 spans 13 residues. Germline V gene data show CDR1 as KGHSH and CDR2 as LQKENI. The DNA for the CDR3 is TGTGCCAGCTCATCGACAGAGAACACTGAAGCTTTCTTT. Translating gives CASSSTENTEAFF.

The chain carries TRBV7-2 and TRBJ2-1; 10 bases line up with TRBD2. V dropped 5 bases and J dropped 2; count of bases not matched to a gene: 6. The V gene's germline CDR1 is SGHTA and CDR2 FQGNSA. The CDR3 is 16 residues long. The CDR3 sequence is CASSPRAGGTYNEQFF. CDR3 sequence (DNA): TGTGCCAGCAGCCCGAGAGCGGGGGGGACCTACAATGAGCAGTTCTTC. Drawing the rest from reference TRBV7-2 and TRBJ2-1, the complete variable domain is GAGVSQSPSNKVTEKGKDVELRCDPISGHTALYWYRQSLGQGLEFLIYFQGNSAPDKSGLPSDRFSAERTGGSVSTLTIQRTQQEDSAVYLCASSPRAGGTYNEQFFGPGTRLTVL.

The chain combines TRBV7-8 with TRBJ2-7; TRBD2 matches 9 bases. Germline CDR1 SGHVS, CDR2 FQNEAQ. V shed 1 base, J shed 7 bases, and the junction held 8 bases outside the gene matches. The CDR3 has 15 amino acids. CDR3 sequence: CASSLGLAGRWEQYF. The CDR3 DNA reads TGTGCCAGCAGCTTAGGCCTAGCGGGACGTTGGGAGCAGTACTTC.

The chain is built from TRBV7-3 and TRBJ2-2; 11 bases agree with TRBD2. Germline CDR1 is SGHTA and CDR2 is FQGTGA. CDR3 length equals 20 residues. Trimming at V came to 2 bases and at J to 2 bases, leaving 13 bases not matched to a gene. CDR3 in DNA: TGTGCCAGCAGCTTACGGCCGGGGCTAGCGGGAGGATTCAACACCGGGGAGCTGTTTTTT. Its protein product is CASSLRPGLAGGFNTGELFF. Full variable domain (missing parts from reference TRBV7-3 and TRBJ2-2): GAGVSQTPSNKVTEKGKYVELRCDPISGHTALYWYRQSLGQGPEFLIYFQGTGAADDSGLPNDRFFAVRPEGSVSTLKIQRTERGDSAVYLCASSLRPGLAGGFNTGELFFGEGSRLTVL.

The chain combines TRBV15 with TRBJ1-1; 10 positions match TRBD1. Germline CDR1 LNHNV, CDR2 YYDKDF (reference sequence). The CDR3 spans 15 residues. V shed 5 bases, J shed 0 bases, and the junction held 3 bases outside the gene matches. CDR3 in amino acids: CATSLDRGLNTEAFF. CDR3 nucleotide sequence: TGTGCCACCAGCCTAGACAGGGGGCTGAACACTGAAGCTTTCTTT.

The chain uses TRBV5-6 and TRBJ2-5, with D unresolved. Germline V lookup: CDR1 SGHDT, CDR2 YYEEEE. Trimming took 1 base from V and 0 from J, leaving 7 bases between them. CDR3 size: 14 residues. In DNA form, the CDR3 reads TGTGCCAGCAGCTTGCTCAGGAACCAAGAGACCCAGTACTTC. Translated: CASSLLRNQETQYF. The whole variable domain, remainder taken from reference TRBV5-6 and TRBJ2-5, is DAGVTQSPTHLIKTRGQQVTLRCSPKSGHDTVSWYQQALGQGPQFIFQYYEEEERQRGNFPDRFSGHQFPNYSSELNVNALLLGDSALYLCASSLLRNQETQYFGPGTRLLVL.

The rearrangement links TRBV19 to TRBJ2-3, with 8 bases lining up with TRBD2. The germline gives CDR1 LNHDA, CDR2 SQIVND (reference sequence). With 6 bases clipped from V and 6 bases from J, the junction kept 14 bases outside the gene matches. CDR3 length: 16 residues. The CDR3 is CASSYGLAAGKDTQYF. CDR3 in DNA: TGTGCCAGTAGCTATGGACTAGCCGCGGGAAAGGATACGCAGTATTTT.